The present TCR beta chain was sequenced within a study of early T cells in non-severe SARS-CoV-2 infection. Turning to the study itself: The authors sequenced bulk RNA from unsorted whole blood, leaving chains unpaired.

V dropped 6 bases and J dropped 3 bases, with 15 bases sitting between them. The CDR3 has 13 residues. Germline V gives CDR1 SQVTM, CDR2 ANQGSEA. Individual cDNA molecules each received unique molecular identifiers attached to them. TCRdb reprocessed the 5' RACE reads with MiXCR, giving one entry per CDR3 protein. The sample has 25,000 to 35,000 distinct CDR3 sequences; approximately 5% are singletons. Study-wide results and limits: VDJdb matching, biased toward anti-spike CD8 responses, missed private and CD4 specificities.

This clonotype was seen repeatedly, ten times or more. Antigen unknown. This rearrangement joins TRBV29-1 to TRBJ2-7, with D perhaps TRBD1 (6 bases). The source material was whole blood. The receptor's source is an adult who was a healthcare worker with PCR-confirmed SARS-CoV-2 infection or an uninfected control (not recorded which). This chain's CDR3 is CSVEQGKHYEQYF. The CDR3 DNA follows: TGCAGCGTGGAACAGGGAAAGCACTACGAGCAGTACTTC.